This T cell receptor (beta chain) was found in a study of blood T cell repertoires in COVID-19. Study-level information: The analysed material was cDNA or gDNA that came from T cells, B-cell-depleted T cells, or PBMCs.

Study members were between about 18 and 100 years old and lived in 24 US regions. The germline V gene has CDR1 SGHRS and CDR2 YFSETQ. J gave up 3 bases and V 3 bases, and 9 bases lay outside the gene matches. This CDR3 contains 16 residues. TCRdb keeps only in-frame clones here, not all; method: immunoSEQ multiplex PCR. The sample yields 350,000 to 400,000 clones, approximately 87% seen once. V and J are TRBV5-1 and TRBJ1-2; TRBD1 agrees at 9 bases. The source of this sequence is a woman in her 30s with acute COVID-19. Sequenced material: PBMCs or T cells enriched from blood (not recorded which). CDR3 sequence: CASSSKQGAQDYGYTF. In nucleotides, the CDR3 is TGCGCCAGCAGCTCGAAACAGGGGGCTCAGGACTATGGCTACACCTTC.